This T cell receptor (beta chain) is from a study of cytomegalovirus exposure and HLA in healthy donors. PCR was performed using 60 Vbeta and 13 Jbeta primers. Clones were sequenced by immunoSEQ multiplex PCR, and TCRdb holds only the in-frame ones, with some missing. The sample shows tens of thousands of clones, roughly 74% of them seen only once. Germline CDR1 and CDR2: LNHDA and SQIVND (reference sequence). V shed 4 bases, J shed 5 bases, and the junction held 7 bases outside the gene matches. CDR3 length: 14 amino acids. This receptor was obtained from a human donor in good health. The chain links TRBV19 to TRBJ2-5; 7 positions match TRBD1. Sequencing was carried out using PBMCs. Here the CDR3 reads CASSTRQGRETQYF. The CDR3, as DNA: TGTGCCAGTAGTACCAGACAGGGCCGTGAGACCCAGTACTTC.